These 9 T cell receptor beta chains came from one sample sequenced in a study of long-term antiretroviral therapy in people with HIV. The immunoSEQ assay was v3.0, run at survey level. Here immunoSEQ multiplex PCR was the method, and the copy in TCRdb shows in-frame clones only, minus some. This repertoire shows about 39,000 clones, about 86% found once; its top ten account for about 4%. Sequencing was performed on unsorted PBMCs, taken just before starting antiretroviral therapy. All receptors come from a woman aged 18 to 35 with HIV.

The chain links TRBV6-6 to TRBJ2-5; 9 positions match TRBD1. Germline V gene data show CDR1 as MNHNY and CDR2 as SVGAGI (reference sequence). This CDR3 is 13 amino acids long. The J segment lost 4 bases and the V segment lost 7 bases, leaving 4 bases of the junction unmatched. This CDR3 reads CASTGTGRETQYF. In nucleotides, the CDR3 is TGTGCCAGCACTGGGACAGGGAGAGAGACCCAGTACTTC.

The chain is built from TRBV7-3 and TRBJ2-1, with a weak D call TRBD2 (6 bases). The V gene's germline CDR1 is SGHTA and CDR2 FQGTGA. The ends were cut back, 1 base at V and 6 bases at J, with 13 bases in the middle. There are 15 residues in the CDR3. This chain's CDR3 is CASSLRSVGGNEQFF. The CDR3 DNA sequence: TGTGCCAGCAGCTTAAGATCAGTCGGGGGCAATGAGCAGTTCTTC.

CDR3 in DNA: TGTGCCAGCAGTGCGACCTTCTCAGGCACAGATACGCAGTATTTT. Its protein product is CASSATFSGTDTQYF. The genes are TRBV2 and TRBJ2-3; D is unresolved. Looked up from germline, CDR1 is SNHLY and CDR2 is FYNNEI. V gave up 4 bases and J gave up 1 base, with 12 bases separating them. The CDR3 contains 15 residues.

The gene calls are TRBV4-2 and TRBJ2-7, with TRBD2 matching over 11 bases. From germline, CDR1 is LGHNA and CDR2 YNFKEQ. CDR3 size: 18 residues. V dropped 0 bases and J dropped 5; count of bases not matched to a gene: 12. The CDR3 DNA follows: TGTGCCAGCAGCCAAGAGTCGTCACTAGCGGGAGCCGGGGACGAGCAGTACTTC. The encoded protein is CASSQESSLAGAGDEQYF.

The chain links TRBV5-1 to TRBJ1-2; no definite D call. The CDR3 is made up of 14 amino acids. V dropped 0 bases and J dropped 0 bases, with 6 bases sitting between them. Germline V gene lookup returns CDR1 SGHRS and CDR2 YFSETQ. The CDR3 loop reads CASSLAGSNYGYTF. CDR3 sequence (DNA): TGCGCCAGCAGCTTGGCCGGGTCTAACTATGGCTACACCTTC.

This chain joins TRBV28 and TRBJ2-3; 9 nucleotides align to TRBD1. The V and J ends lost 3 bases and 3 bases, in that order; junction bases with no gene match: 7. CDR3 length equals 16 residues. Germline CDR1 is MDHEN and CDR2 is SYDVKM. CDR3 nucleotide sequence: TGTGCCAGCAGTTTCGAACAGGGGGCTGGGACAGATACGCAGTATTTT. This gives the protein CASSFEQGAGTDTQYF.

The CDR3 nucleotides are TGTGCCAGCAGCCCTAGGACTTCGCCCTACAATGAGCAGTTCTTC. This translates into CASSPRTSPYNEQFF. V gene TRBV5-6 combines with J gene TRBJ2-1; tentatively, D is TRBD2 (5 bases). The CDR3 contains 15 residues. Trimming stripped 4 bases from V and 2 bases from J, with 13 bases between. Germline V gene data show CDR1 as SGHDT and CDR2 as YYEEEE.

This chain uses TRBV27 with TRBJ1-2, with 7 bases matching TRBD1. V shed 5 bases and J 6 bases; nucleotides not matched to a gene: 9. The V gene's germline CDR1 is MNHEY and CDR2 SMNVEV (reference sequence). There are 14 residues in the CDR3. CDR3 amino acids: CASSASSTGNGYTF. The DNA for the CDR3 is TGTGCCAGCAGTGCTTCCTCGACAGGGAATGGCTACACCTTC.

The chain recombines TRBV15 with TRBJ2-3; possibly TRBD1 or TRBD2 for D (5 bases each). The V end lost 5 bases, the J end lost 2 bases, and 17 bases lay between the germline ends. The CDR3 totals 16 residues. The V gene's germline CDR1 is LNHNV and CDR2 YYDKDF (reference sequence). The CDR3 reads CATSGRRDGYTDTQYF. The DNA for the CDR3 is TGTGCCACCAGCGGGAGACGGGACGGTTACACAGATACGCAGTATTTT.